This passage covers 5 T cell receptor beta chains from one sample sequenced in a study of CD8+CD57+ T cells in acquired aplastic anemia. Individuals selected for sequencing had exhibited CD8+CD57+ cell expansion on flow cytometry. TCR beta VDJ combinations and CDR3 sequences were profiled from genomic DNA. Via MiXCR, TCRdb re-called the reads, giving one row per CDR3 protein. In the table there are around 200,000 distinct CDR3 sequences, about half of which are singletons. Material for sequencing was sorted CD4+, CD8+, or CD8+CD57+ T cells (not recorded which) from PBMCs. These receptors all stem from a human donor with aplastic anemia.

The chain combines TRBV5-4 with TRBJ1-2; tentatively, D is TRBD1 (5 bases). The V end was cut by 4 bases, the J end by 5 bases, with 12 bases between. Germline V gene lookup returns CDR1 SGHNT and CDR2 YYREEE (reference sequence). The CDR3 totals 13 residues. The CDR3 protein is CASSEGRIYGYTF. The CDR3 nucleotides are TGTGCCAGCAGCGAGGGACGGATTTATGGCTACACCTTC.

V is TRBV9 and J is TRBJ1-2; a weak D match, TRBD1 (6 bases). There are 13 residues in the CDR3. Germline-derived CDR1 and CDR2 are SGDLS and YYNGEE. The V gene lost 5 bases and the J gene lost 5 bases, with 13 bases spanning the gap. The CDR3 loop reads CASRETGTYGYTF. In nucleotides, the CDR3 is TGTGCCAGCAGGGAGACAGGAACTTATGGCTACACCTTC.

This clonotype came up a few times. This chain uses TRBV4-2 with TRBJ2-3, with 14 bases lining up with TRBD2. Per germline, CDR1 LGHNA and CDR2 YNFKEQ. This CDR3 region has 16 residues. J gave up 4 bases and V 5 bases, and 5 bases lay outside the gene matches. CDR3 residues: CASSGTSGGHSDTQYF. The DNA of the CDR3 is TGTGCCAGCAGCGGGACTAGCGGGGGACACTCAGATACGCAGTATTTT.

In this sample, this clonotype turned up many times. The gene calls are TRBV11-1 and TRBJ1-6; D is undetermined. This CDR3 contains 17 residues. V lost 1 base and J lost 2, with 12 bases in between. Germline V CDR1 and CDR2: SGHAT, FQDESV (reference sequence). CDR3 region: CASSLGRTSAYNSPLHF. The CDR3 DNA reads as TGTGCCAGCAGCTTAGGTAGAACGTCAGCCTATAATTCACCCCTCCACTTT.

V usage is TRBV7-2 and J usage is TRBJ2-1; 10 bases are shared with TRBD2. Per the germline V gene, CDR1 is SGHTA and CDR2 is FQGNSA. The CDR3 spans 14 residues. Germline trimming cut 5 bases from V and 9 bases from J; bases unmatched to any gene: 7. CDR3 in amino acids: CASSPAGGPFEQFF. The CDR3 DNA reads TGTGCCAGCAGCCCAGCGGGAGGGCCTTTTGAGCAGTTCTTC.